This section outlines one T cell receptor beta chain sequence together with its context. Its target is unknown. Unmatched junction bases numbered 6, after V lost 1 base and J lost 4 bases. CDR1 and CDR2 from the germline V gene are MGHRA and YSYEKL. The CDR3 runs 17 residues. Measured with immunoSEQ multiplex PCR; TCRdb has only the in-frame clones, and not every one. The top ten hold more than 0.35% of the sample, which has 2 million to 2.5 million clones, around 93% seen once. The data originate from a study of shared clonotypes between healthy human individuals. The study's findings and limits: Shared clonotypes: roughly 4.7% naive CD4, about 3.3% naive CD8, less than 2.5% memory CD4, approximately 0.37% memory CD8.

This receptor was identified in a man younger than 30 in good health. Some clones in this sample may be carry-over from other donors' samples. The chain is built from TRBV4-1 and TRBJ2-1; 11 bases align to TRBD2. What was sequenced was naive CD4+ T cells from PBMCs. Subset: CD45RA+ positively selected. The chain's CDR3 is CASSQVELAGVYNEQFF. The CDR3 DNA follows: TGCGCCAGCAGCCAAGTGGAACTAGCGGGAGTATACAATGAGCAGTTCTTC.